The 26 T cell receptor beta chains reported below all come from one sample, sequenced in a study of cytomegalovirus exposure and HLA in healthy donors. The primer mix had 60 Vbeta and 13 Jbeta primers. Clones were read by immunoSEQ multiplex PCR, and TCRdb kept only the in-frame ones, dropping some. The data show tens of thousands of clones, less than 85% seen once. The specimen sequenced was PBMCs. Receptors were obtained from a woman aged 55-70 years in good health and CMV-seropositive.

This clone came up a few times. The chain is built from TRBV18 and TRBJ2-1; D gene uncertain. V lost 1 base, J lost 4 bases, and 11 bases lay in between. The V gene's germline CDR1 is KGHSH and CDR2 LQKENI. The CDR3 spans 15 residues. CDR3 loop: CASSPRPDLYNEQFF. The CDR3 nucleotides are TGTGCCAGCTCACCACGGCCAGATCTTTACAATGAGCAGTTCTTC.

This chain joins TRBV7-2 and TRBJ1-2, with TRBD1 identical over 9 bases. The CDR3 covers 15 residues. Trimming took 5 bases from V and 8 from J; bases not matched to a gene: 12. CDR1 is SGHTA, CDR2 FQGNSA, per germline. The CDR3 bases are TGTGCCAGCAGCCTACCGGAACAGGGGGCCCGCGGCTACACCTTC. This codes for CASSLPEQGARGYTF.

The chain recombines TRBV12-5 with TRBJ1-6; TRBD1 aligns across 9 bases. V shed 3 bases, J shed 7 bases, and the junction held 7 bases outside the gene matches. Per the germline V gene, CDR1 is LGHNT and CDR2 is FRNRAP. The CDR3 covers 16 residues. The CDR3 reads CASGFWGQGLNSPLHF. The DNA of the CDR3 is TGTGCTAGTGGTTTTTGGGGACAGGGTTTAAATTCACCCCTCCACTTT.

The CDR3 DNA sequence: TGTGCCAGCAGCCGGACTGCCGACCAAGAGACCCAGTACTTC. It encodes CASSRTADQETQYF. The V and J genes are TRBV7-2 and TRBJ2-5; TRBD2 is a possible D gene (5 bases). Trimming removed 5 bases from V and 0 bases from J, with 10 bases in between. CDR1 and CDR2 (germline): SGHTA, FQGNSA. The CDR3 is made up of 14 amino acids.

The chain is built from TRBV5-1 and TRBJ2-5; TRBD1 matches 7 bases. J gave up 5 bases and V 0 bases, and 4 bases lay outside the gene matches. The CDR3 runs to 14 residues. Germline-derived CDR1 and CDR2 are SGHRS and YFSETQ. The CDR3 sequence: CASSLEGAGETQYF. CDR3 DNA sequence: TGCGCCAGCAGCTTGGAGGGGGCTGGGGAGACCCAGTACTTC.

This chain connects TRBV6-1 to TRBJ2-1, with 12 bases aligning to TRBD2. The J segment lost 3 bases and the V segment lost 6 bases, leaving 3 bases of the junction unmatched. This CDR3 is built from 15 residues. CDR1 and CDR2 (germline): MNHNS, SASEGT. CDR3 loop: CASRRLAGDYNEQFF. Here the CDR3 DNA reads TGTGCCAGCAGGAGACTAGCGGGGGACTACAATGAGCAGTTCTTC.

This clone is a singleton in its sample. The chain links TRBV7-2 to TRBJ1-1, with D uncertain. The CDR3 totals 14 residues. Germline lookup yields CDR1 SGHTA and CDR2 FQGNSA. V shed 5 bases and J shed 3 bases, with 13 bases lying between them. DNA for the CDR3: TGTGCCAGCAGCCGAGGGCGGTGGGACACTGAAGCTTTCTTT. Residues: CASSRGRWDTEAFF.

This rearrangement joins TRBV7-2 to TRBJ1-4; D remains ambiguous. The CDR3 is 14 amino acids. V was clipped by 5 bases and J by 8 bases, with 15 bases between them. Germline V CDR1 and CDR2: SGHTA, FQGNSA. DNA for the CDR3: TGTGCCAGCAGCCCTTCGGGAATTGGAGAAAAACTGTTTTTT. This codes for CASSPSGIGEKLFF.

About this clone: One end of the junction fails to match germline, which may point to a read error. This chain links TRBV7-9 with TRBJ2-3; 15 bases match TRBD2. Germline V gene lookup returns CDR1 SEHNR and CDR2 FQNEAQ (reference sequence). This CDR3 spans 19 amino acids. CDR3 residues: CSSSLAWTSGGASTDTQYF. For the CDR3, the DNA is TGTTCCAGCAGCTTAGCGTGGACTAGCGGGGGGGCTAGCACAGATACGCAGTATTTT.

The chain combines TRBV4-2 with TRBJ1-5; TRBD1 matches 8 bases. V shed 0 bases, J shed 2 bases, and the junction held 6 bases outside the gene matches. This CDR3 spans 17 amino acids. Per germline, CDR1 LGHNA and CDR2 YNFKEQ. The CDR3 spells CASSQEAGQGGNQPQHF. The CDR3 DNA reads as TGTGCCAGCAGCCAAGAAGCCGGACAGGGTGGCAATCAGCCCCAGCATTTT.

This chain connects TRBV5-5 to TRBJ1-2; D unclear. Germline CDR1 SGHKS, CDR2 YYEKEE (reference sequence). CDR3 length equals 14 residues. Trimming took off 0 bases at V and 8 bases at J, with 14 bases between the two ends. CDR3 bases: TGTGCCAGCAGCTTGGAGCGGCGGATGGGGGGCTACACCTTC. It is translated as CASSLERRMGGYTF. Complete variable domain (other parts from reference TRBV5-5 and TRBJ1-2): DAGVTQSPTHLIKTRGQQVTLRCSPISGHKSVSWYQQVLGQGPQFIFQYYEKEERGRGNFPDRFSARQFPNYSSELNVNALLLGDSALYLCASSLERRMGGYTFGSGTRLTVV.

This clone was counted once. This rearrangement joins TRBV19 to TRBJ2-7, with TRBD1 matching over 7 bases. Germline V CDR1 and CDR2: LNHDA, SQIVND (reference sequence). This CDR3 has 14 amino acids. After removal of 6 bases from V and 5 bases from J, the junction contained 10 bases not matched to a gene. CDR3 sequence reads: CASRGYRGGDEQYF. The CDR3 DNA follows: TGTGCCAGTAGGGGATACAGGGGTGGCGACGAGCAGTACTTC.

On this clone itself: At one of its ends the junction is not consistent with the germline gene, which may arise from a read error. Other DNA sequences from this sample encode an identical CDR3 as well. The V call is TRBV4-2, the J call TRBJ2-5; tentatively, D is TRBD2 (7 bases). Germline CDR1 is LGHNA and CDR2 is YNFKEQ. This CDR3 has 16 amino acids. CDR3 DNA sequence: TGTGCCAGTAGCCAAGGGGGGGGACGTTCCCAAGAGACCCAGTACTTC. It encodes CASSQGGGRSQETQYF.

In the case of this clone: At one boundary the junction diverges from the germline segment, which might be a read error. The chain carries TRBV2 and TRBJ2-1; the match to TRBD2 covers 7 bases. This CDR3 has 15 amino acids. CDR1 and CDR2 from the germline V gene are SNHLY and FYNNEI. CDR3 nucleotide sequence: TGTGCCAGCAGTGAAGCTCTGGGGGGGTACAGTGAGCAGTTCTTC. Encoded protein: CASSEALGGYSEQFF. The complete variable domain, with remaining parts taken from reference TRBV2 and TRBJ2-1, reads EPEVTQTPSHQVTQMGQEVILRCVPISNHLYFYWYRQILGQKVEFLVSFYNNEISEKSEIFDDQFSVERPDGSNFTLKIRSTKLEDSAMYFCASSEALGGYSEQFFGPGTRLTVL.

The gene calls are TRBV15 and TRBJ2-7; 7 positions match TRBD1. CDR1 LNHNV and CDR2 YYDKDF come from the germline V gene (reference sequence). This CDR3 has 16 residues. The V and J ends lost 1 base and 0 bases, in that order; junction bases with no gene match: 6. CDR3 coding DNA: TGTGCCACCAGCAGAGGTGGACAGGAGACCTCCTACGAGCAGTACTTC. Protein product: CATSRGGQETSYEQYF.

The V call is TRBV25-1, the J call TRBJ2-5; the D gene is possibly TRBD1 (8 bases). The CDR3 runs to 15 residues. Germline V gene sequence: CDR1 MGHDK, CDR2 SYGVNS. Trimming took 3 bases from V and 5 from J, leaving 16 bases between them. Here the CDR3 reads CASSDTGGEGETQYF. The CDR3 DNA is TGTGCCAGCAGTGACACAGGGGGGGAAGGGGAGACCCAGTACTTC.

V usage is TRBV5-6 and J usage is TRBJ2-1, with 16 bases lining up with TRBD2. The V gene end was trimmed by 3 bases and the J gene end by 5 bases; junction bases not matched to a gene: 8. This CDR3 spans 18 amino acids. Germline V gene data show CDR1 as SGHDT and CDR2 as YYEEEE. DNA for the CDR3: TGTGCCAGCAGCTCTGCCGGGACTAGCGGGGGGGCCCACAATGAGCAGTTCTTC. It specifies CASSSAGTSGGAHNEQFF.

V and J are TRBV2 and TRBJ2-3; possibly TRBD1 for D (5 bases). This CDR3 has 12 residues. Germline-derived CDR1 and CDR2 are SNHLY and FYNNEI. Trimming stripped 7 bases from V and 7 bases from J, with 12 bases between. The CDR3 DNA sequence: TGTGCCAGCACTCTGGACACGAATACGCAGTATTTT. Amino acid sequence: CASTLDTNTQYF.

V usage is TRBV9 and J usage is TRBJ2-3; 7 nucleotides agree with TRBD2. CDR1 SGDLS and CDR2 YYNGEE come from the germline V gene. The J segment lost 1 base and the V segment lost 7 bases, leaving 6 bases of the junction unmatched. The CDR3 covers 14 residues. The CDR3 is CASGLRGGTDTQYF. The CDR3 DNA reads TGTGCCAGCGGACTTCGGGGGGGCACAGATACGCAGTATTTT. Filled out from reference TRBV9 and TRBJ2-3, the complete variable domain reads DSGVTQTPKHLITATGQRVTLRCSPRSGDLSVYWYQQSLDQGLQFLIQYYNGEERAKGNILERFSAQQFPDLHSELNLSSLELGDSALYFCASGLRGGTDTQYFGPGTRLTVL.

The gene calls are TRBV10-3 and TRBJ2-6; no clear D gene. Germline V gene sequence: CDR1 ENHRY, CDR2 SYGVKD. This CDR3 comprises 15 residues. The V gene lost 6 bases and the J gene lost 0 bases, with 9 bases spanning the gap. CDR3 loop: CAIRLESSGANVLTF. CDR3 coding DNA: TGTGCCATCAGGCTTGAGAGCTCTGGGGCCAACGTCCTGACTTTC.

This clone was counted between two and nine times. The junction and the germline gene differ at one end; a read error may be behind it. The V and J genes are TRBV6-1 and TRBJ1-2; 7 bases line up with TRBD1. The CDR3 runs 15 residues. CDR1 is MNHNS and CDR2 is SASEGT in the germline V gene. CDR3 sequence reads: CASSLTGTVGISVPF. The CDR3 nucleotides are TGTGCCAGCAGCTTAACCGGGACAGTCGGAATCTCGGTCCCCTTC.

In DNA form, the CDR3 reads TGTGCCAGTTTCCCGTCGGGGGGCCTTACTCTAGCTTTCTTT. Encoded protein: CASFPSGGLTLAFF. The V gene is TRBV19, the J gene TRBJ1-1; possibly TRBD1 for D (6 bases). Deletions cut 8 bases from V and 10 bases from J, with 23 bases between. This CDR3 is 14 amino acids long. The germline V gene has CDR1 LNHDA and CDR2 SQIVND (reference sequence).

The rearrangement uses TRBV10-1 and TRBJ2-1, with D tentatively TRBD2 (5 bases). Germline V gives CDR1 WNHNN, CDR2 SYGVQD (reference sequence). The CDR3 runs 12 residues. The germline V and J ends were trimmed by 5 bases and 10 bases, with 12 bases remaining between them. The CDR3 protein is CASSRTGREQFF. CDR3 bases: TGCGCCAGCAGTAGGACTGGCCGGGAGCAGTTCTTC.

V and J are TRBV7-2 and TRBJ2-6, with TRBD1 identical over 8 bases. This CDR3 has 17 amino acids. CDR1 is SGHTA and CDR2 is FQGNSA in the germline V gene. The V gene end was trimmed by 4 bases and the J gene end by 0 bases; junction bases not matched to a gene: 5. The CDR3 reads CASSSGQGSSGANVLTF. CDR3 DNA sequence: TGTGCCAGCAGCTCAGGACAGGGCAGCTCTGGGGCCAACGTCCTGACTTTC.

There are many counts of this clone. At the DNA level, this CDR3 is encoded by other sequences in the same sample as well. The rearrangement joins TRBV18 to TRBJ1-4; tentative D call: TRBD1 (6 bases). The germline V gene encodes CDR1 KGHSH and CDR2 LQKENI. The V gene lost 1 base and the J gene lost 4 bases, with 10 bases spanning the gap. This CDR3 spans 15 amino acids. DNA of the CDR3: TGTGCCAGCTCACCACGGACAGCGATTAATGAAAAACTGTTTTTT. Encoded protein: CASSPRTAINEKLFF.

V and J are TRBV6-5 and TRBJ1-5; D perhaps matches TRBD1 (5 bases). Trimming shortened V by 4 bases and J by 15 bases, and 13 bases separated the two germline ends. This CDR3 spans 11 amino acids. CDR1 and CDR2 from the germline V gene are MNHEY and SVGAGI. The CDR3 bases are TGTGCCAGCAGTTCGGCAGGGTACTGGCATTTT. This gives the protein CASSSAGYWHF.